Presented here are 18 T cell receptor beta chains from one specimen sequenced in a study of graft-versus-host responses after intestinal transplantation. Assay: immunoSEQ multiplex PCR; the TCRdb copy retains only in-frame clones and omits some. The sample yields some 93,000 clones, roughly 90% seen once. Which antigens these TCRs recognize remains unknown. The source was unstimulated CD8+ T cells sorted from spleen or lymph node cells, collected before intestinal transplant. The origin of the receptors is a human donor who received an intestinal transplant.

The genes are TRBV19 and TRBJ2-7; 11 nucleotides match TRBD2. Per the germline V gene, CDR1 is LNHDA and CDR2 is SQIVND (reference sequence). With V trimmed by 3 bases and J by 4 bases, 2 bases remained unmatched. The CDR3 length is 14 residues. In DNA, the CDR3 is TGTGCCAGTAGTATGACTAGCGGGATGTACGAGCAGTACTTC. Translated: CASSMTSGMYEQYF.

J is TRBJ1-5 and V is TRBV15, with D tentatively TRBD1 (5 bases). In germline, CDR1 is LNHNV, CDR2 YYDKDF (reference sequence). This CDR3 contains 14 residues. The V end lost 1 base, the J end lost 4 bases, and 8 bases lay between the germline ends. As DNA, the CDR3 is TGTGCCACCAGCAGAGCGGGGGGAAATCAGCCCCAGCATTTT. This sequence encodes CATSRAGGNQPQHF.

V and J are TRBV27 and TRBJ2-3; D remains unclear. This CDR3 is built from 14 residues. V was clipped by 0 bases and J by 6 bases, with 10 bases between them. CDR1 MNHEY and CDR2 SMNVEV come from the germline V gene (reference sequence). CDR3 sequence: CASSLSFAGDTQYF. The CDR3 nucleotides are TGTGCCAGCAGTTTATCCTTTGCCGGGGATACGCAGTATTTT.

The gene calls are TRBV5-6 and TRBJ2-2; D remains ambiguous. This CDR3 comprises 12 residues. Trimming shortened V by 4 bases and J by 6 bases, and 7 bases separated the two germline ends. From germline, CDR1 is SGHDT and CDR2 YYEEEE. The CDR3 DNA reads as TGTGCCAGCAGCCGGGTGGCCGGGGAGCTGTTTTTT. This gives the protein CASSRVAGELFF.

The chain combines TRBV4-3 with TRBJ2-1, with no clear D. CDR1 and CDR2 from the germline V gene are LGHNA and YSLEER. Deletions cut 1 base from V and 5 bases from J, with 9 bases between. The CDR3 is 14 residues long. Written as DNA, the CDR3 is TGCGCCAGCAGCCAAGGAGTGGGCGACAATGAGCAGTTCTTC. Its protein is CASSQGVGDNEQFF.

This chain connects TRBV10-3 to TRBJ2-7, with TRBD1 identical over 10 bases. Germline CDR1 and CDR2: ENHRY and SYGVKD. The CDR3 runs to 13 residues. V was clipped by 8 bases and J by 4 bases; unmatched bases: 5. This chain's CDR3 is CAIGPGQGYEQYF. CDR3 sequence (DNA): TGTGCCATCGGACCGGGACAGGGGTACGAGCAGTACTTC.

The J gene is TRBJ2-7, the V gene TRBV29-1; D not resolved. Trimming pared 4 bases from V and 6 bases from J, leaving 16 bases between. CDR1 is SQVTM and CDR2 is ANQGSEA in the germline V gene. The CDR3 totals 13 residues. CDR3 sequence: CSVAYGYGVEQYF. The CDR3 nucleotides read TGCAGCGTTGCTTACGGGTATGGTGTCGAGCAGTACTTC.

This chain uses TRBV6-5 with TRBJ2-1; D is perhaps TRBD2 (5 bases). The ends were cut back, 0 bases at V and 8 bases at J, with 8 bases in the middle. CDR3 size: 13 residues. CDR1 and CDR2 from the germline V gene are MNHEY and SVGAGI. CDR3 sequence: CASSYSILDEQFF. CDR3 nucleotides: TGTGCCAGCAGTTACTCGATACTAGATGAGCAGTTCTTC.

Concerning this clone: Different DNA sequences within this sample yield the same CDR3. The chain is built from TRBV19 and TRBJ2-7, with TRBD2 matching 7 bases. CDR3 length: 13 amino acids. Trimming removed 3 bases from V and 4 bases from J; junction bases left unmatched: 3. The germline CDR1 and CDR2 sequences are LNHDA and SQIVND (reference sequence). This CDR3 reads CASSMGGGYEQYF. In DNA form, the CDR3 reads TGTGCCAGTAGTATGGGCGGGGGATACGAGCAGTACTTC.

The chain carries TRBV15 and TRBJ2-7, with 9 bases identical to TRBD2. The V and J ends lost 5 bases and 5 bases, in that order; junction bases with no gene match: 13. Germline V gene lookup returns CDR1 LNHNV and CDR2 YYDKDF (reference sequence). The length of the CDR3 is 16 residues. The CDR3 protein is CATSAGAGTSLHEQYF. CDR3 in DNA: TGTGCCACCAGCGCGGGGGCCGGGACTAGCCTCCACGAGCAGTACTTC.

The chain recombines TRBV6-5 with TRBJ1-5; 9 bases line up with TRBD1. The CDR3 is 15 residues long. The V gene end was trimmed by 6 bases and the J gene end by 2 bases; junction bases not matched to a gene: 5. CDR1 is MNHEY and CDR2 is SVGAGI in the germline V gene. In DNA, the CDR3 is TGTGCCAGCAGGGGGGACAGGGATGGCAATCAGCCCCAGCATTTT. Amino acid sequence: CASRGDRDGNQPQHF.

This chain uses TRBV5-1 with TRBJ1-5; 7 bases align to TRBD1. V lost 4 bases, J lost 3 bases, and 7 bases stayed unmatched. Germline assignment: CDR1 SGHRS and CDR2 YFSETQ. This CDR3 region has 15 residues. DNA of the CDR3: TGCGCCAGCAGCCCATGGACAGGTTCCAATCAGCCCCAGCATTTT. This encodes CASSPWTGSNQPQHF.

The rearrangement joins TRBV7-3 to TRBJ2-1; 10 nucleotides line up with TRBD2. Trimming at V came to 0 bases and at J to 6 bases, leaving 2 bases not matched to a gene. CDR1 SGHTA and CDR2 FQGTGA come from the germline V gene. The CDR3 totals 15 residues. The CDR3 DNA reads as TGTGCCAGCAGCTTAACACCTAGCGGGAGCAATGAGCAGTTCTTC. Its translation is CASSLTPSGSNEQFF.

The chain carries TRBV6-1 and TRBJ2-7; no definite D call. This CDR3 comprises 11 residues. Trimming took off 5 bases at V and 3 bases at J, with 5 bases between the two ends. CDR1 is MNHNS, CDR2 SASEGT, per germline. Here the CDR3 reads CASSQIYEQYF. The CDR3 nucleotides read TGTGCCAGCAGTCAGATCTACGAGCAGTACTTC.

The V and J genes are TRBV5-1 and TRBJ1-3; D may be TRBD1 (6 bases). Germline CDR1 reads SGHRS; CDR2 reads YFSETQ. CDR3 length: 17 residues. Trimming removed 4 bases at V and 0 bases at J, with 17 bases between. The CDR3 DNA reads as TGCGCCAGCAGCCTACGGAACAGGGTACCCTCTGGAAACACCATATATTTT. It codes for CASSLRNRVPSGNTIYF.

This clone was observed once. The chain combines TRBV29-1 with TRBJ2-7; TRBD2 aligns across 16 bases. Trimming cost V 6 bases and J 3 bases; bases outside gene matches: 14. This CDR3 spans 18 amino acids. The germline gives CDR1 SQVTM, CDR2 ANQGSEA. CDR3 DNA sequence: TGCAGCGTCCATAACGGGACTAGCGGGAGGGCTTGGGTCTACGAGCAGTACTTC. Translated: CSVHNGTSGRAWVYEQYF.

This clone came up once. This chain uses TRBV7-9 with TRBJ2-7; 9 nucleotides line up with TRBD1. Germline trimming cut 5 bases from V and 5 bases from J; bases unmatched to any gene: 13. The CDR3 has 16 amino acids. CDR1 is SEHNR and CDR2 is FQNEAQ in the germline V gene (reference sequence). CDR3 loop: CASSLGPGQGIDEQYF. In nucleotides, the CDR3 is TGTGCCAGCAGCCTTGGTCCGGGACAGGGAATCGACGAGCAGTACTTC.

The gene calls are TRBV25-1 and TRBJ2-7; weak D call: TRBD1 (6 bases). V lost 8 bases to trimming and J lost 2 bases, with 10 bases between them. This CDR3 contains 12 residues. In germline, CDR1 is MGHDK, CDR2 SYGVNS. CDR3 amino acids: CASGRTAYEQYF. The CDR3, as DNA: TGTGCCAGCGGCCGGACAGCCTACGAGCAGTACTTC.